Listed here are 18 T cell receptor beta chains from one sample, sequenced in a study of T cell repertoires in cytomegalovirus infection. TCRdb re-analysed the reads in MiXCR, keeping a single row per CDR3 protein. Here the sample spans 200,000 to 250,000 distinct CDR3 sequences, roughly 23% being singletons. The sequencing sample was made of CD8+ T cells from PBMCs. The source is a human donor in good health (CMV status not recorded). Some clones in this sample may be carry-over from other donors' samples.

The V call is TRBV5-6, the J call TRBJ2-1; D remains unclear. CDR3 length: 13 amino acids. Germline CDR1 SGHDT, CDR2 YYEEEE. Trimming cost V 0 bases and J 2 bases, with 3 bases left between them. CDR3 DNA sequence: TGTGCCAGCAGCTTGGAGACCTACAATGAGCAGTTCTTC. This sequence encodes CASSLETYNEQFF.

This clonotype was found a few times. The chain uses TRBV20-1 and TRBJ1-1; a weak D match, TRBD1 (5 bases). V gave up 1 base and J gave up 0 bases, with 18 bases separating them. The germline CDR1 and CDR2 sequences are DFQATT and SNEGSKA (reference sequence). The CDR3 runs 17 residues. CDR3 region: CSARGGRDGGMNTEAFF. The CDR3 nucleotides are TGCAGTGCTAGAGGGGGACGGGACGGAGGGATGAACACTGAAGCTTTCTTT.

This clonotype occurred a few times. The chain joins TRBV4-1 to TRBJ1-2, with D possibly being TRBD1 (5 bases). Germline values: CDR1 MGHRA, CDR2 YSYEKL. The CDR3 consists of 16 residues. V was clipped by 1 base and J by 0 bases, with 12 bases between them. The CDR3 coding sequence is TGCGCCAGCAGCCAAGCGATGGGGCAGCCTAACTATGGCTACACCTTC. This codes for CASSQAMGQPNYGYTF.

This clonotype was seen repeatedly, ten times or more. This chain joins TRBV7-2 and TRBJ1-4, with no clear D. V lost 7 bases and J lost 0, with 9 bases in between. The germline CDR1 and CDR2 sequences are SGHTA and FQGNSA. The CDR3 contains 14 residues. CDR3 in amino acids: CASNLFPTNEKLFF. The CDR3 DNA reads TGTGCCAGCAATCTCTTTCCAACTAATGAAAAACTGTTTTTT.

This clonotype was observed a handful of times. V usage is TRBV6-1 and J usage is TRBJ1-4; D might be TRBD1 (6 bases). V was trimmed by 6 bases and J by 6 bases, leaving 14 bases between them. CDR1 is MNHNS and CDR2 is SASEGT in the germline V gene. CDR3 length equals 14 residues. CDR3: CASSHREDHEKLFF. The CDR3 nucleotides are TGTGCCAGCAGCCACAGGGAAGACCATGAAAAACTGTTTTTT.

The chain employs TRBV20-1 and TRBJ1-2, with D possibly being TRBD1 (6 bases). The CDR3 covers 17 residues. The germline V gene has CDR1 DFQATT and CDR2 SNEGSKA (reference sequence). V was trimmed by 2 bases and J by 5 bases, leaving 24 bases between them. The CDR3, as DNA: TGCAGTGCTAGACGGAATCGGGACACCACGATCGGGTATGGCTACACCTTC. It codes for CSARRNRDTTIGYGYTF.

This clonotype has more than one count but fewer than ten. The J gene is TRBJ1-1, the V gene TRBV2, with D possibly TRBD1 on 5 matching bases. Germline V gene data show CDR1 as SNHLY and CDR2 as FYNNEI. Trimming pared 0 bases from V and 7 bases from J, leaving 9 bases between. The length of the CDR3 is 13 residues. CDR3 protein: CASSEARQIEAFF. The CDR3 DNA reads TGTGCCAGCAGTGAAGCGAGACAGATTGAAGCTTTCTTT.

The chain carries TRBV5-5 and TRBJ1-4; D gene ambiguous. The V and J ends lost 0 bases and 4 bases respectively, with 7 bases between them. CDR1 is SGHKS, CDR2 YYEKEE, per germline (reference sequence). This CDR3 has 14 residues. The CDR3: CASSLEGYNEKLFF. The CDR3 DNA follows: TGTGCCAGCAGCTTGGAAGGTTATAATGAAAAACTGTTTTTT.

This clonotype was counted between two and nine times. V gene TRBV20-1 combines with J gene TRBJ1-2, with a weak D call TRBD1 (6 bases). CDR1 is DFQATT and CDR2 is SNEGSKA in the germline V gene (reference sequence). V was pared by 4 bases and J by 4 bases, with 13 bases between. There are 13 residues in the CDR3. Here the CDR3 reads CSAKDSDSYGYTF. Here the CDR3 DNA reads TGCAGTGCTAAGGACTCGGACAGCTATGGCTACACCTTC.

This clonotype has a handful of counts. The genes are TRBV29-1 and TRBJ1-1; 11 positions agree with TRBD1. Germline V gene data show CDR1 as SQVTM and CDR2 as ANQGSEA. The CDR3 is made up of 16 amino acids. V lost 1 base, J lost 4 bases, and 8 bases stayed unmatched. The chain's CDR3 is CSVEGFGTGGSTEAFF. Written as DNA, the CDR3 is TGCAGCGTTGAAGGATTCGGGACAGGGGGTTCCACTGAAGCTTTCTTT.

This clonotype has more than one count but fewer than ten. This chain connects TRBV12-5 to TRBJ1-2, with unresolved D. Germline values: CDR1 LGHNT, CDR2 FRNRAP. The CDR3 loop spans 14 amino acids. V was shortened by 5 bases and J by 7 bases, with 17 bases between the two germline ends. The CDR3 nucleotides are TGTGCTAGTGGTCCCATGGACGCTGAGGCTGGCTACACCTTC. Translating it yields CASGPMDAEAGYTF.

V and J are TRBV28 and TRBJ2-2; TRBD2 is a possible D gene (6 bases). With 3 bases removed from V and 0 bases from J, the gap between germline ends came to 14 bases. Germline V CDR1 and CDR2: MDHEN, SYDVKM. The CDR3 consists of 17 residues. The CDR3 is CASSFPQSSANTGELFF. CDR3 in DNA: TGTGCCAGCAGTTTTCCCCAGTCTAGCGCGAACACCGGGGAGCTGTTTTTT. The full variable domain, in which reference TRBV28 and TRBJ2-2 provide the parts outside the CDR3, is DVKVTQSSRYLVKRTGEKVFLECVQDMDHENMFWYRQDPGLGLRLIYFSYDVKMKEKGDIPEGYSVSREKKERFSLILESASTNQTSMYLCASSFPQSSANTGELFFGEGSRLTVL.

The chain recombines TRBV6-6 with TRBJ2-5; TRBD2 agrees at 9 bases. Looked up from germline, CDR1 is MNHNY and CDR2 is SVGAGI (reference sequence). Trimming removed 5 bases from V and 7 bases from J; junction bases left unmatched: 17. The CDR3 is made up of 17 amino acids. CDR3 sequence reads: CASSGPLAGGPPGTQYF. For the CDR3, the DNA is TGTGCCAGCAGTGGACCGTTGGCGGGGGGGCCCCCAGGGACCCAGTACTTC.

The chain combines TRBV28 with TRBJ1-2, with TRBD1 as a possible D gene (5 bases). V lost 3 bases and J lost 4, with 15 bases in between. From germline, CDR1 is MDHEN and CDR2 SYDVKM. The CDR3 loop spans 15 amino acids. The DNA for the CDR3 is TGTGCCAGCAGTTTTGGGGCAGGAGGAACCTATGGCTACACCTTC. Translating gives CASSFGAGGTYGYTF.

This clonotype was found a few times. This chain uses TRBV4-1 with TRBJ2-1, with D perhaps matching TRBD1 (6 bases). Germline values: CDR1 MGHRA, CDR2 YSYEKL. This CDR3 comprises 15 residues. With 0 bases removed from V and 5 bases from J, the gap between germline ends came to 11 bases. CDR3 sequence (DNA): TGCGCCAGCAGCCAAGATCCAGGGGCCCACAATGAGCAGTTCTTC. It specifies CASSQDPGAHNEQFF.

The chain combines TRBV3-1 with TRBJ1-1; D gene uncertain. Trimming took 4 bases from V and 4 from J, leaving 10 bases between them. CDR1 and CDR2 (germline): LGHDT, YNNKEL (reference sequence). The CDR3 consists of 13 residues. The DNA for the CDR3 is TGTGCCAGCAGCCGACTAGACCTCACTGAAGCTTTCTTT. Residues: CASSRLDLTEAFF.

The chain employs TRBV13 and TRBJ2-7; the D gene could be TRBD1 or TRBD2 (6 bases each). Trimming pared 7 bases from V and 0 bases from J, leaving 16 bases between. Germline assignment: CDR1 PRHDT and CDR2 FYEKMQ (reference sequence). The CDR3 is 15 amino acids. The CDR3 region has the DNA TGTGCCAGCACCAAAGGGGGGATAGGCTCCTACGAGCAGTACTTC. It encodes CASTKGGIGSYEQYF.

This clonotype was observed a few times. V is TRBV15 and J is TRBJ2-1; D is undetermined. In germline, CDR1 is LNHNV, CDR2 YYDKDF (reference sequence). The CDR3 contains 14 residues. Trimming stripped 0 bases from V and 9 bases from J, with 12 bases between. The DNA of the CDR3 is TGTGCCACCAGCAGAGATCGTGTAGGCGGTGAGCAGTTCTTC. Protein sequence: CATSRDRVGGEQFF.